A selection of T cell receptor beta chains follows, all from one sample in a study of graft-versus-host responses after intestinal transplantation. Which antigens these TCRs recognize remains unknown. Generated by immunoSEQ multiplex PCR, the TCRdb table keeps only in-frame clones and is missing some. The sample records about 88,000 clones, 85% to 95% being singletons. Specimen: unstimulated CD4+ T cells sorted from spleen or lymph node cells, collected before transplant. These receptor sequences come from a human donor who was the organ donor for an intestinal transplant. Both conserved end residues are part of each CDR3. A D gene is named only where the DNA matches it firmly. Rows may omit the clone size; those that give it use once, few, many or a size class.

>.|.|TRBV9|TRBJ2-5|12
CASSVGIGTQYF
TGTGCCAGCAGCGTAGGGATAGGGACCCAGTACTTC
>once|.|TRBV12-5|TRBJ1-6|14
CASGFDFGNSPLHF
TGTGCTAGTGGTTTCGACTTCGGTAATTCACCCCTCCACTTT
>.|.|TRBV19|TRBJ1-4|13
CASSIDRGVELFF
TGTGCCAGTAGTATAGATCGCGGGGTGGAACTGTTTTTT
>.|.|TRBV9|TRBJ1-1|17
CASSVGPSPPMNTEAFF
TGTGCCAGCAGCGTAGGGCCCTCACCCCCAATGAACACTGAAGCTTTCTTT
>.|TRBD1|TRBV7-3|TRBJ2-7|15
CASSLPGTGGYEQYF
TGTGCCAGTAGCTTACCCGGGACAGGGGGCTACGAGCAGTACTTC
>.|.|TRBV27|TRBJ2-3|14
CASSLLTGGDTQYF
TGTGCCAGCAGTTTACTGACAGGAGGAGATACGCAGTATTTT
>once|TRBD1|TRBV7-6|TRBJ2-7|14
CASSTGTATYEQYF
TGTGCCAGCAGCACCGGGACAGCCACCTACGAGCAGTACTTC
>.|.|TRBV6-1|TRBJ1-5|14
CASSYGQLNQPQHF
TGTGCCAGCAGTTATGGGCAGTTGAATCAGCCCCAGCATTTT
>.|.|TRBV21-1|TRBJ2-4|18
CASSKGGDRAIAKNIQYF
TGTGCCAGCAGCAAAGGGGGGGACAGGGCCATAGCCAAAAACATTCAGTACTTC
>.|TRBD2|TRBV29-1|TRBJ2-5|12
CSVAPGGETQYF
TGCAGCGTCGCCCCGGGGGGGGAGACCCAGTACTTC
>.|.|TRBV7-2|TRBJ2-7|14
CASSLSAGDYEQYF
TGTGCCAGCAGCTTATCCGCAGGGGACTACGAGCAGTACTTC
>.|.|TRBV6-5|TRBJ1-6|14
CASSYGTYNSPLHF
TGTGCCAGCAGTTACGGGACATATAATTCACCCCTCCACTTT
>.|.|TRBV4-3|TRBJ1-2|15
CASSQDLGVGDGYTF
TGCGCCAGCAGCCAAGATCTAGGGGTGGGAGATGGCTACACCTTC
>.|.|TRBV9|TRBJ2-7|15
CASSVGRGGSYEQYF
TGTGCCAGCAGCGTAGGCAGGGGTGGCTCCTACGAGCAGTACTTC
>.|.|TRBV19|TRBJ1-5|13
CASSMTGDQPQHF
TGTGCCAGTAGTATGACAGGTGACCAGCCCCAGCATTTT
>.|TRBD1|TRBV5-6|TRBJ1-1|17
CASSLVGGQGLNTEAFF
TGTGCCAGCAGCTTGGTGGGGGGACAGGGCCTGAACACTGAAGCTTTCTTT
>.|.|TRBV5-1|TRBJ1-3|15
CASSFTGLSGNTIYF
TGCGCCAGCAGCTTCACAGGCCTCTCTGGAAACACCATATATTTT
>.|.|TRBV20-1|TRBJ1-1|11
CSGQVDTEAFF
TGCAGCGGCCAGGTAGACACTGAAGCTTTCTTT
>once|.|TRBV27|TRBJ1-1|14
CATTETISSTEAFF
TGTGCCACCACGGAGACAATTTCAAGCACTGAAGCTTTCTTT
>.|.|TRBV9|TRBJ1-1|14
CASSVGQLNTEAFF
TGTGCCAGCAGCGTGGGGCAGCTGAACACTGAAGCTTTCTTT
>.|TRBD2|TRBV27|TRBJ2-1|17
CASSSLAGKSSYNEQFF
TGTGCCAGCAGTTCACTAGCGGGGAAGAGCTCCTACAATGAGCAGTTCTTC
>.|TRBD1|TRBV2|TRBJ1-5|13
CASGGTGRQPQHF
TGTGCCAGCGGAGGGACAGGGCGTCAGCCCCAGCATTTT
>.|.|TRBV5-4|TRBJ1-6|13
CASSLVSGSPLHF
TGTGCCAGCAGCCTGGTCTCGGGTTCACCCCTCCACTTT
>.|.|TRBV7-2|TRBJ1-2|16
CASSLVEFSSNYGYTF
TGTGCCAGCAGCTTAGTCGAGTTCAGTTCTAACTATGGCTACACCTTC
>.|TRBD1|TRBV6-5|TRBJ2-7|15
CASTQMGQGAGEQYF
TGTGCCAGCACCCAGATGGGACAGGGGGCAGGCGAGCAGTACTTC
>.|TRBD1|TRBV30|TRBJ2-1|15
CAWRPRTGKRNEQFF
TGTGCCTGGAGACCACGGACAGGGAAAAGGAATGAGCAGTTCTTC
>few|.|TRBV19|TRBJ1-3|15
CASSVIEVGRNTIYF
TGTGCCAGTAGTGTCATTGAGGTCGGAAGAAACACCATATATTTT
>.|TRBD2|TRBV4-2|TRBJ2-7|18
CASSQESVRGGETYEQYF
TGTGCCAGCAGCCAAGAATCGGTGCGGGGGGGCGAAACCTACGAGCAGTACTTC
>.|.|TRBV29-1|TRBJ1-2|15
CSVSGAGGGILGYTF
TGCAGCGTTTCAGGGGCAGGAGGGGGTATTTTGGGCTACACCTTC
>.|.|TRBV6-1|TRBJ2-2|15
CASSEVAGIGGELFF
TGTGCCAGCAGTGAAGTAGCAGGGATCGGCGGGGAGCTGTTTTTT
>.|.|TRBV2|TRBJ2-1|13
CASRATVYNEQFF
TGTGCCAGCAGGGCGACAGTTTACAATGAGCAGTTCTTC
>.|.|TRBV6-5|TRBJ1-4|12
CASSAINEKLFF
TGTGCCAGCAGCGCAATTAATGAAAAACTGTTTTTT
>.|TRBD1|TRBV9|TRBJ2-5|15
CASSIRQGHGETQYF
TGTGCCAGCAGCATACGACAGGGCCACGGGGAGACCCAGTACTTC
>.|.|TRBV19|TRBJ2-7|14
CASSIDRSAHGQYF
TGTGCCAGTAGTATAGATCGGTCAGCCCATGGGCAGTACTTC
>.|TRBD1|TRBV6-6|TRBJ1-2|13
CATRQGAYYGYTF
TGTGCCACCCGACAGGGGGCGTACTATGGCTACACCTTC
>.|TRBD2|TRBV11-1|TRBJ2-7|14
CASSRSGGAYEQYF
TGTGCCAGCAGCCGCTCTGGGGGGGCCTACGAGCAGTACTTC